A single sample gave rise to the 20 T cell receptor beta chains below, sequenced in a study of graft-versus-host responses after intestinal transplantation. These receptors have no known antigen. Method: immunoSEQ multiplex PCR; TCRdb's copy keeps in-frame clones and lacks some. The sample carries roughly 99,000 clones, 85% to 95% recorded once. The material was unstimulated CD8+ T cells sorted from spleen or lymph node cells, obtained before transplant. The receptors derive from a human donor who was the organ donor for an intestinal transplant.

The chain recombines TRBV10-3 with TRBJ2-5, with D perhaps matching TRBD2 (6 bases). Trimming removed 0 bases at V and 2 bases at J, with 10 bases between. Germline V gene lookup returns CDR1 ENHRY and CDR2 SYGVKD. The CDR3 covers 15 residues. The CDR3 spells CAISESGGVQETQYF. In nucleotides, the CDR3 is TGTGCCATCAGTGAGTCCGGGGGAGTTCAAGAGACCCAGTACTTC.

The chain combines TRBV6-5 with TRBJ1-1, with a tentative D call TRBD1 (5 bases). The CDR3 consists of 15 residues. Germline-derived CDR1 and CDR2 are MNHEY and SVGAGI. Trimming stripped 2 bases from V and 1 base from J, with 11 bases between. DNA of the CDR3: TGTGCCAGCAGTTACACCCGACAGACGAACACTGAAGCTTTCTTT. This encodes CASSYTRQTNTEAFF.

This chain links TRBV27 with TRBJ1-1, with TRBD1 matching 8 bases. The CDR3 has 14 residues. Germline CDR1 reads MNHEY; CDR2 reads SMNVEV (reference sequence). J lost 2 bases, V lost 2 bases, and 1 base had no gene match. CDR3 loop: CASSLGQGNTEAFF. The CDR3 region has the DNA TGTGCCAGCAGTTTAGGACAGGGTAACACTGAAGCTTTCTTT.

Concerning this clone: The sample carries other DNA sequences with the same CDR3. The chain joins TRBV28 to TRBJ2-7; D is undetermined. The V gene's germline CDR1 is MDHEN and CDR2 SYDVKM. V lost 5 bases and J 4 bases, leaving 3 bases between the germline ends. This CDR3 has 10 amino acids. The CDR3 nucleotides read TGTGCCAGCAGTCGGTACGAGCAGTACTTC. This sequence encodes CASSRYEQYF.

V usage is TRBV10-3 and J usage is TRBJ2-5, with D uncertain. This CDR3 contains 16 residues. The germline V gene has CDR1 ENHRY and CDR2 SYGVKD. The V gene lost 3 bases and the J gene lost 2 bases, with 16 bases spanning the gap. CDR3 in DNA: TGTGCCATCAGTGATGGTAGGAGTAGCCTTCAAGAGACCCAGTACTTC. Encoded protein: CAISDGRSSLQETQYF.

The chain couples TRBV7-8 to TRBJ2-7, with D possibly TRBD2 on 5 matching bases. Trimming pared 1 base from V and 2 bases from J, leaving 15 bases between. CDR3 length: 16 amino acids. The germline V gene encodes CDR1 SGHVS and CDR2 FQNEAQ. The CDR3 reads CASSLDLAGRTYEQYF. The CDR3 coding sequence is TGTGCCAGCAGCTTAGATCTAGCAGGAAGAACCTACGAGCAGTACTTC.

This clone was recorded once. J is TRBJ2-2 and V is TRBV5-6; 11 bases line up with TRBD2. The CDR3 is 15 amino acids. After removal of 3 bases from V and 8 bases from J, the junction contained 6 bases not matched to a gene. Germline loops: CDR1 SGHDT, CDR2 YYEEEE. CDR3 amino acids: CASSWIAGGPGELFF. The CDR3 DNA reads TGTGCCAGCAGCTGGATAGCGGGAGGGCCTGGGGAGCTGTTTTTT.

For the CDR3, the DNA is TGTGCCAGCAGCCAAGGGGGAGAGACAGGGGTAAAAGCTTTCTTT. Translation: CASSQGGETGVKAFF. The chain joins TRBV11-2 to TRBJ1-1, with 8 bases aligning to TRBD1. Germline loops: CDR1 SGHAT, CDR2 FQNNGV. Losses at the gene ends were 5 bases for V and 9 bases for J; bases not matched to a gene: 14. The CDR3 is 15 amino acids.

The gene calls are TRBV11-2 and TRBJ2-3; the match to TRBD2 covers 11 bases. Trimming removed 6 bases from V and 10 bases from J; junction bases left unmatched: 9. Germline V gives CDR1 SGHAT, CDR2 FQNNGV. This CDR3 has 14 residues. CDR3 residues: CASRLAGEVLAQYF. CDR3 DNA: TGTGCCAGCAGACTAGCGGGAGAGGTTTTGGCGCAGTATTTT. Variable domain in full (rest from reference TRBV11-2 and TRBJ2-3): EAGVAQSPRYKIIEKRQSVAFWCNPISGHATLYWYQQILGQGPKLLIQFQNNGVVDDSQLPKDRFSAERLKGVDSTLKIQPAKLEDSAVYLCASRLAGEVLAQYFGPGTRLTVL.

This clone was found once. The V call is TRBV10-2, the J call TRBJ2-7; D is undetermined. The germline V gene has CDR1 WSHSY and CDR2 SAAADI. CDR3 length equals 14 residues. Trimming stripped 5 bases from V and 5 bases from J, with 16 bases between. The DNA of the CDR3 is TGCGCCAGCAGTTTGGTCGGCCGGGTGGACGAGCAGTACTTC. This translates into CASSLVGRVDEQYF.

J is TRBJ2-7 and V is TRBV4-1; TRBD2 aligns across 7 bases. Germline CDR1 MGHRA, CDR2 YSYEKL. This CDR3 is 15 amino acids long. After removal of 1 base from V and 6 bases from J, the junction contained 9 bases not matched to a gene. The CDR3 reads CASSQAGFPGGEQYF. In nucleotides, the CDR3 is TGCGCCAGCAGCCAAGCAGGTTTTCCGGGAGGCGAGCAGTACTTC.

The genes are TRBV30 and TRBJ2-7; 11 positions match TRBD2. The CDR3 length is 18 residues. V was clipped by 1 base and J by 4 bases; unmatched bases: 15. Germline-derived CDR1 and CDR2 are GTSNPN and SVGIG (reference sequence). The CDR3 loop reads CAWSAPIAGGLYRYEQYF. As DNA, the CDR3 is TGTGCCTGGAGTGCTCCAATAGCGGGAGGGCTCTATCGGTACGAGCAGTACTTC. The full variable domain, its missing parts supplied by reference TRBV30 and TRBJ2-7, is SQTIHQWPATLVQPVGSPLSLECTVEGTSNPNLYWYRQAAGRGLQLLFYSVGIGQISSEVPQNLSASRPQDRQFILSSKKLLLSDSGFYLCAWSAPIAGGLYRYEQYFGPGTRLTVT.

This clone was observed a single time. V is TRBV7-9 and J is TRBJ2-2; TRBD2 is a possible D gene (5 bases). CDR1 and CDR2 (germline): SEHNR, FQNEAQ (reference sequence). V was cut by 5 bases and J by 8 bases, with 21 bases left in between. This CDR3 region has 16 residues. As DNA, the CDR3 is TGTGCCAGCAGCCCAAAACTGGACTCGATTGGTGGGGAGCTGTTTTTT. Its protein product is CASSPKLDSIGGELFF.

This clone has only one observation. This rearrangement joins TRBV19 to TRBJ2-7, with 14 positions matching TRBD2. The CDR3 is 17 residues long. Looked up from germline, CDR1 is LNHDA and CDR2 is SQIVND (reference sequence). V was clipped by 6 bases and J by 2 bases; unmatched bases: 9. CDR3 sequence reads: CASRGLAGAEGPYEQYF. CDR3 in DNA: TGTGCCAGTAGGGGACTAGCGGGGGCCGAGGGGCCCTACGAGCAGTACTTC.

The V gene is TRBV5-1, the J gene TRBJ2-1; TRBD1 matches 8 bases. The CDR3 is 20 amino acids. CDR1 is SGHRS and CDR2 is YFSETQ in the germline V gene. With V trimmed by 3 bases and J by 4 bases, 21 bases remained unmatched. CDR3 protein: CASSWQPTGGRGVGYNEQFF. The CDR3 region has the DNA TGCGCCAGCAGCTGGCAACCAACAGGGGGTCGAGGGGTTGGATACAATGAGCAGTTCTTC.

The chain couples TRBV28 to TRBJ2-3, with unresolved D. V was cut by 5 bases and J by 2 bases, with 11 bases left in between. The CDR3 spans 14 residues. Looked up from germline, CDR1 is MDHEN and CDR2 is SYDVKM. The CDR3 sequence is CASSMAPPTDTQYF. The CDR3 coding sequence is TGTGCCAGCAGTATGGCCCCTCCCACAGATACGCAGTATTTT.

The genes are TRBV4-2 and TRBJ2-5; no definite D call. This CDR3 has 14 residues. V lost 0 bases, J lost 1 base, and 6 bases lay in between. Germline CDR1 reads LGHNA; CDR2 reads YNFKEQ. In DNA, the CDR3 is TGTGCCAGCAGCCAAGATCGGTTCCAAGAGACCCAGTACTTC. Translated: CASSQDRFQETQYF.

The V gene is TRBV2, the J gene TRBJ2-1; 7 bases are a match to TRBD1. There are 14 residues in the CDR3. The ends lost 7 bases at V and 4 bases at J; junction bases unmatched: 7. Germline V lookup: CDR1 SNHLY, CDR2 FYNNEI. CDR3 in DNA: TGTGCCAGCAAGGGACAGACACCATACAATGAGCAGTTCTTC. Protein product: CASKGQTPYNEQFF.

The V and J genes are TRBV27 and TRBJ2-1, with 9 bases matching TRBD1. The CDR3 totals 12 residues. Germline V lookup: CDR1 MNHEY, CDR2 SMNVEV (reference sequence). V lost 8 bases and J lost 7; bases outside the gene matches: 3. The DNA of the CDR3 is TGTGCCAGCGGACAGGGGCCAAATGAGCAGTTCTTC. It is translated as CASGQGPNEQFF.

The chain has TRBV30 and TRBJ1-5; no reliable D call. Germline CDR1 is GTSNPN and CDR2 is SVGIG (reference sequence). Trimming pared 2 bases from V and 6 bases from J, leaving 11 bases between. CDR3 length equals 13 residues. The CDR3 sequence: CAWSYSPTQPQHF. The CDR3 coding sequence is TGTGCCTGGAGTTACTCTCCCACTCAGCCCCAGCATTTT.